These 13 T cell receptor beta chains were all obtained from the same sample, sequenced in a study of neurological immune-mediated disorders. One entry per CDR3 protein, called by TCRdb with MiXCR from the 5' RACE reads. The sample shows about 90,000 distinct CDR3 sequences, approximately 13% of them seen only once. Described time point: longitudinal time-point 2. The material sequenced was PBMCs. The receptors come from a female donor with HTLV-1-associated myelopathy (HAM/TSP).

The V gene is TRBV12-3 or TRBV12-4, the J gene TRBJ2-5; D is possibly TRBD2 (5 bases). The CDR3 has 14 amino acids. V gave up 2 bases and J gave up 13 bases, with 20 bases separating them. CDR3 protein: CASSLNPRSEGRYF. CDR3 sequence (DNA): TGTGCCAGCAGTTTAAACCCCCGATCCGAGGGTCGGTACTTC.

This chain joins TRBV20-1 and TRBJ2-7; 9 positions match TRBD1. The CDR3 is 14 amino acids. After removal of 4 bases from V and 5 bases from J, the junction contained 9 bases not matched to a gene. Germline lookup yields CDR1 DFQATT and CDR2 SNEGSKA (reference sequence). In nucleotides, the CDR3 is TGCAGTGCTACCAACCGGGACAGGGTTGACGAGCAGTACTTC. This encodes CSATNRDRVDEQYF.

This clonotype appeared many times. This chain links TRBV7-6 with TRBJ2-2; D is possibly TRBD2 (6 bases). The CDR3 contains 15 residues. Per the germline V gene, CDR1 is SGHVS and CDR2 is FNYEAQ. V was pared by 3 bases and J by 5 bases, with 13 bases between. CDR3 region: CASSLATGGTGELFF. The CDR3 region has the DNA TGTGCCAGCAGCTTGGCCACAGGAGGGACCGGGGAGCTGTTTTTT.

This clonotype appeared many times. The genes are TRBV5-1 and TRBJ2-7; no clear D gene. Per the germline V gene, CDR1 is SGHRS and CDR2 is YFSETQ. This CDR3 contains 13 residues. V shed 5 bases and J shed 1 base, with 10 bases lying between them. The DNA for the CDR3 is TGCGCCAGCAGGCTGGGCAGTTCCTACGAGCAGTACTTC. This gives the protein CASRLGSSYEQYF.

This clonotype was observed at least ten times. The chain combines TRBV5-1 with TRBJ1-1, with 12 bases lining up with TRBD1. Trimming took 2 bases from V and 0 from J; bases not matched to a gene: 11. This CDR3 spans 19 amino acids. Germline V gene data show CDR1 as SGHRS and CDR2 as YFSETQ. In DNA form, the CDR3 reads TGCGCCAGCAGCTTCCCAGCCGGGACAGGGGGCTCTATGAACACTGAAGCTTTCTTT. Translated, it gives CASSFPAGTGGSMNTEAFF. Together with reference TRBV5-1 and TRBJ1-1, the CDR3 gives the full variable domain: KAGVTQTPRYLIKTRGQQVTLSCSPISGHRSVSWYQQTPGQGLQFLFEYFSETQRNKGNFPGRFSGRQFSNSRSEMNVSTLELGDSALYLCASSFPAGTGGSMNTEAFFGQGTRLTVV.

Ten or more counts support this clonotype. This chain connects TRBV20-1 to TRBJ2-3; maybe TRBD1 (5 bases). CDR1 and CDR2 from the germline V gene are DFQATT and SNEGSKA (reference sequence). This CDR3 is built from 13 residues. Trimming pared 0 bases from V and 8 bases from J, leaving 12 bases between. For the CDR3, the DNA is TGCAGTGCTAGAGATCTAAGGGGTGGTACGCAGTATTTT. Residues: CSARDLRGGTQYF.

This clonotype was counted only a few times. The chain joins TRBV28 to TRBJ1-5, with D possibly TRBD1 on 5 matching bases. The CDR3 is made up of 13 amino acids. Germline V gene sequence: CDR1 MDHEN, CDR2 SYDVKM. With 5 bases removed from V and 4 bases from J, the gap between germline ends came to 9 bases. The CDR3 loop reads CASSAGGNQPQHF. CDR3 sequence (DNA): TGTGCCAGCAGTGCGGGGGGGAATCAGCCCCAGCATTTT.

This clonotype was observed many times. This rearrangement joins TRBV2 to TRBJ2-6; D is uncertain. CDR3 size: 15 residues. V lost 9 bases and J 0 bases, leaving 12 bases between the germline ends. Germline V gene sequence: CDR1 SNHLY, CDR2 FYNNEI. The CDR3 spells CASEKGNSGANVLTF. CDR3 DNA: TGTGCCAGTGAAAAGGGTAACTCTGGGGCCAACGTCCTGACTTTC.

This clonotype showed up many times. The chain uses TRBV5-6 and TRBJ1-5, with D possibly matching TRBD1 (6 bases). The CDR3 has 15 residues. The germline gives CDR1 SGHDT, CDR2 YYEEEE. Trimming pared 0 bases from V and 7 bases from J, leaving 14 bases between. The DNA for the CDR3 is TGTGCCAGCAGCTTGGGGGGGGGGGCTCGGCAGCCCCAGCATTTT. Its translation: CASSLGGGARQPQHF.

The sample holds a few counts of this clonotype. The genes are TRBV5-3 and TRBJ1-1; weak D call: TRBD1 (6 bases). TRBV5-3 qualifies as an ORF whose function is uncertain. This CDR3 spans 17 amino acids. The germline V and J ends were trimmed by 3 bases and 7 bases, with 25 bases remaining between them. In DNA, the CDR3 is TGTGCCAGAAGCTCACAAAGGCCTACAGGGTTTGGTAGTGAAGCTTTCTTT. Translation gives CARSSQRPTGFGSEAFF.

The chain joins TRBV4-1 to TRBJ2-7; 7 positions match TRBD1. Germline V gene sequence: CDR1 MGHRA, CDR2 YSYEKL. V shed 2 bases, J shed 6 bases, and the junction held 13 bases outside the gene matches. The CDR3 loop spans 16 amino acids. CDR3 residues: CASSQSTDRVLREQYF. CDR3 nucleotide sequence: TGCGCCAGCAGCCAATCTACTGACAGGGTGCTTCGCGAGCAGTACTTC.

This clonotype was counted ten times or more. The chain recombines TRBV2 with TRBJ1-1; no definite D call. V was shortened by 2 bases and J by 0 bases, with 16 bases between the two germline ends. This CDR3 is built from 17 residues. Germline values: CDR1 SNHLY, CDR2 FYNNEI. The CDR3: CASSESRVGLMNTEAFF. The CDR3 coding sequence is TGTGCCAGCAGTGAATCAAGAGTCGGGCTCATGAACACTGAAGCTTTCTTT.

This clonotype was observed at least ten times. J is TRBJ2-7 and V is TRBV7-9; 9 nucleotides match TRBD1. The CDR3 runs to 14 residues. J gave up 6 bases and V 5 bases, and 8 bases lay outside the gene matches. Germline assignment: CDR1 SEHNR and CDR2 FQNEAQ (reference sequence). Written as DNA, the CDR3 is TGTGCCAGCAGCCCAGGGACAGGGTGGAGCGAGCAGTACTTC. Protein product: CASSPGTGWSEQYF.